This TCR beta chain was observed in a study of T-cell reconstitution after alpha-beta-depleted transplantation in children. Study-wide findings and caveats: Most T-cell counts and diversity one year after the transplant came from T cells that were newly produced. The study traced high day-60 TCRbeta diversity in some patients to surviving recipient T cells and thymic progenitors. Expanded graft clones, several hundred of them, were reportedly the source of alpha-beta T cells about two months after transplant.

This clonotype was observed a few times. Antigen: not known. This CDR3 is 16 amino acids long. With 4 bases clipped from V and 1 base from J, the junction kept 10 bases outside the gene matches. CDR1 and CDR2 from the germline V gene are LGHNA and YSLEER. TCRbeta library construction was performed incorporating unique molecular identifiers. Each CDR3 protein gets one entry after TCRdb re-called the PCR reads with MiXCR. The sample contains about 210,000 distinct CDR3 sequences, approximately 17% of which appear only once. This material consisted of PBMCs, mostly from graft donor cells, taken 360 days after TCRalphabeta/CD19-depleted stem cell transplant. The chain links TRBV4-3 to TRBJ2-7; 7 bases map to TRBD2. This sequence originates from a male patient between 2 and 10 years old who had a stem cell transplant for acute lymphoblastic leukemia, so the T cells may come from the graft donor. The CDR3 sequence is CASSPEPAGISYEQYF. CDR3 nucleotide sequence: TGCGCCAGCAGCCCTGAGCCAGCGGGGATATCCTACGAGCAGTACTTC.